This entry describes one T cell receptor beta chain. The genomic DNA of each subset was split evenly across several immunoSEQ plates. Profiled with immunoSEQ multiplex PCR; TCRdb holds only in-frame clones, not every one. Among about 2,500,000 clones, just over 90% were seen once, and the ten largest hold over 0.12%. This sample is part of a study of shared clonotypes between healthy human individuals. Donors comprised only Caucasian adults living in Nashville, Tennessee. The CDR3 has 14 residues. The V and J ends lost 2 bases and 4 bases respectively, with 12 bases between them. The V gene's germline CDR1 is SQVTM and CDR2 ANQGSEA.

Material: naive CD4+ T cells sorted from blood. As to subset: CD45RA+ positively selected. This chain joins TRBV29-1 and TRBJ2-1, with a weak D call TRBD1 (5 bases). This clonotype was obtained from a man aged 18 to 30 in good health. Written as DNA, the CDR3 is TGCAGCGTTGAAAAGGGGTCCCATTACAATGAGCAGTTCTTC. Translating gives CSVEKGSHYNEQFF.